This T cell receptor (beta chain) emerged from a study of T cell clonotyping in hematopoietic cell transplantation. Time point denoted: recipient sample about 28 days before transplant, after cytoreduction. Samples: about 28 days before transplant, then days 30, 100 and 180 after. Study conclusions and caveats: Broader posttransplant TCR repertoire diversity was predicted by graft donor and pretransplant recipient Inverse Simpson Index values. After transplant, recipient diversity fell while pathologically expanded clonotypes grew through day 180. At the given depth, recipient repertoires were over 95% de novo clonotypes.

This table comes from immunoSEQ multiplex PCR, and its TCRdb copy is limited to in-frame clones, with some not included. The repertoire holds approximately 5,100 clones, 25% to 40% seen once, with roughly 17% in the top ten. Details on this clone: Its antigen is not known.

Trimming pared 7 bases from V and 2 bases from J, leaving 18 bases between. Germline CDR1 and CDR2: SNHLY and FYNNEI. CDR3 length: 15 residues. The chain couples TRBV2 to TRBJ2-7, with D maybe TRBD2 (6 bases). The source material was peripheral blood mononuclear cells, sampled before stem cell transplant. The sequence was obtained from a middle-aged man with myelofibrosis. Some clones in this sample may be carry-over from other donors' samples. DNA for the CDR3: TGTGCCAGCACCCAGCTTGGGGGACTTACCTACGAGCAGTACTTC. It encodes CASTQLGGLTYEQYF.